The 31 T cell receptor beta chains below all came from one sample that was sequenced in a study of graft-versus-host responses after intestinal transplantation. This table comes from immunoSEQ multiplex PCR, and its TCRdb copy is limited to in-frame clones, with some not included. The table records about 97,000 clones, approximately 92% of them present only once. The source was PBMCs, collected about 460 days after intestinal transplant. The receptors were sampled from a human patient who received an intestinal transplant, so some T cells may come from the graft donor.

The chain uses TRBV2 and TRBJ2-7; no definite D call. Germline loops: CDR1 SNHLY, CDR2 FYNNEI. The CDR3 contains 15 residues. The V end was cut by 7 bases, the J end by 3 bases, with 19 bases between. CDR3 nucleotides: TGTGCCAGCATCCCTGAAGCCTCCCTGGGCTACGAGCAGTACTTC. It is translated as CASIPEASLGYEQYF.

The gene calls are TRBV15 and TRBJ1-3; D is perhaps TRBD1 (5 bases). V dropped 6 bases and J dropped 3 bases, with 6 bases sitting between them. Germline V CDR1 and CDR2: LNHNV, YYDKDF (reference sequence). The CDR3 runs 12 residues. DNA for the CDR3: TGTGCCACCAGTGACAGTGGAAACACCATATATTTT. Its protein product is CATSDSGNTIYF.

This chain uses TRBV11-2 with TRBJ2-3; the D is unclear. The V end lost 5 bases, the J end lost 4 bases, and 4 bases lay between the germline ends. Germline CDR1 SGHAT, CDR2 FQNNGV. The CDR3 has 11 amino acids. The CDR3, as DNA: TGTGCCAGCAGCGAGTCAGATACGCAGTATTTT. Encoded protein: CASSESDTQYF.

In DNA, the CDR3 is TGTGCCAGCACCCCGGGGGGCGGCTATGGCTACACCTTC. It codes for CASTPGGGYGYTF. The rearrangement uses TRBV9 and TRBJ1-2; perhaps TRBD1 as D (6 bases). Trimming removed 6 bases at V and 4 bases at J, with 13 bases between. The CDR3 has 13 amino acids. Germline values: CDR1 SGDLS, CDR2 YYNGEE.

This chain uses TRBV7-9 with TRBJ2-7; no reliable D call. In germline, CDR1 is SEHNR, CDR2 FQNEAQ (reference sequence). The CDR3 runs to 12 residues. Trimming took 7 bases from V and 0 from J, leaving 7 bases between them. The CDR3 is CASTGPSYEQYF. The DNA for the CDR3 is TGTGCCAGCACCGGGCCCTCCTACGAGCAGTACTTC.

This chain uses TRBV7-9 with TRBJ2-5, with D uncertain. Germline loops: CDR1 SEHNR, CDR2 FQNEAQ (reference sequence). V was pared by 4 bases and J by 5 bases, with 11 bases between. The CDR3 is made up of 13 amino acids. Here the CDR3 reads CASSSPFRETQYF. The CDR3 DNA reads TGTGCCAGCAGCTCCCCCTTTAGGGAGACCCAGTACTTC.

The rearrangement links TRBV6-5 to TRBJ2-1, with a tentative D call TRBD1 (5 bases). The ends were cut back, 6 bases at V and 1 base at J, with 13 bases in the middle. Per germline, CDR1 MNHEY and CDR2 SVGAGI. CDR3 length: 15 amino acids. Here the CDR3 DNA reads TGTGCCAGCAGCCCCGACAGAGTATCCTACAATGAGCAGTTCTTC. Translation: CASSPDRVSYNEQFF.

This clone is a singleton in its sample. CDR3: CASSFVQAANEKLFF. In DNA form, the CDR3 reads TGTGCCAGCAGCTTCGTGCAGGCGGCTAATGAAAAACTGTTTTTT. The chain joins TRBV5-6 to TRBJ1-4, with no clear D. The CDR3 contains 15 residues. Trimming removed 2 bases from V and 3 bases from J, with 11 bases in between. From germline, CDR1 is SGHDT and CDR2 YYEEEE.

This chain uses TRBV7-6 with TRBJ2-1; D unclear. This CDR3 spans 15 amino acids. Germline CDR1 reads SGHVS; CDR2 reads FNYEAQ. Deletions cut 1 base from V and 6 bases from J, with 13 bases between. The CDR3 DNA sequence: TGTGCCAGCAGCTTAGGTCAGGCTTATGTCAATGAGCAGTTCTTC. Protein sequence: CASSLGQAYVNEQFF.

The CDR3 is CASSWGQKNTEAFF. The CDR3 nucleotides read TGCGCCAGCAGCTGGGGACAGAAGAACACTGAAGCTTTCTTT. V gene TRBV5-1 combines with J gene TRBJ1-1; 7 bases map to TRBD1. The CDR3 sequence is 14 residues long. Trimming removed 3 bases from V and 1 base from J; junction bases left unmatched: 3. Germline V lookup: CDR1 SGHRS, CDR2 YFSETQ.

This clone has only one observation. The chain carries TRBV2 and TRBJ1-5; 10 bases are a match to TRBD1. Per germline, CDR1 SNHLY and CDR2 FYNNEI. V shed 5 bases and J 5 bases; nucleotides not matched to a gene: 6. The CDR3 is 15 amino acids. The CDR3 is CASSRQGARDQPQHF. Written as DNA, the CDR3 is TGTGCCAGCAGTAGACAGGGGGCTAGAGATCAGCCCCAGCATTTT. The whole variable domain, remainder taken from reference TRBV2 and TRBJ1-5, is EPEVTQTPSHQVTQMGQEVILRCVPISNHLYFYWYRQILGQKVEFLVSFYNNEISEKSEIFDDQFSVERPDGSNFTLKIRSTKLEDSAMYFCASSRQGARDQPQHFGDGTRLSIL.

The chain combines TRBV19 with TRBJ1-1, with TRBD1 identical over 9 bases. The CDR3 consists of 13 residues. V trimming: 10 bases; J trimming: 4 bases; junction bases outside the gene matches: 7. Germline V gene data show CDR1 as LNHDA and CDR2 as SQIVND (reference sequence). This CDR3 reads CATLDRGVTEAFF. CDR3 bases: TGTGCCACCCTAGACAGGGGGGTCACTGAAGCTTTCTTT.

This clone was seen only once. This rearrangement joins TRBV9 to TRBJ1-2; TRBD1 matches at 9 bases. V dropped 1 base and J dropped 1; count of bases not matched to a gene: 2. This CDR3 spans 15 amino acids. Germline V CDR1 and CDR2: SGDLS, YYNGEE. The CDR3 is CASSVRTGDNYGYTF. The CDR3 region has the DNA TGTGCCAGCAGCGTAAGGACAGGGGATAACTATGGCTACACCTTC. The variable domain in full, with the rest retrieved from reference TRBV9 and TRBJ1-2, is DSGVTQTPKHLITATGQRVTLRCSPRSGDLSVYWYQQSLDQGLQFLIQYYNGEERAKGNILERFSAQQFPDLHSELNLSSLELGDSALYFCASSVRTGDNYGYTFGSGTRLTVV.

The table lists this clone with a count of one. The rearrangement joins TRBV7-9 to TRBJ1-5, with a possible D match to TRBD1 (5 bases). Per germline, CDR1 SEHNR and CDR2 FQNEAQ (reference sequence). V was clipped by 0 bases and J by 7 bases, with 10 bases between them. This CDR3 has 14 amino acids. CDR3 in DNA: TGTGCCAGCAGCTTAGCAGGGGAGGCCCAGCCCCAGCATTTT. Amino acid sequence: CASSLAGEAQPQHF.

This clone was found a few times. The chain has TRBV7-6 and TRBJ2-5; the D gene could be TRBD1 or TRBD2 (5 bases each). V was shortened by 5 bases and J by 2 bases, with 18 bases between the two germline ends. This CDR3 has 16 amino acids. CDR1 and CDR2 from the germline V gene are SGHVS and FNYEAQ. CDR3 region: CASSPIHGTSQETQYF. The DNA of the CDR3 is TGTGCCAGCAGCCCAATACACGGGACCTCACAAGAGACCCAGTACTTC.

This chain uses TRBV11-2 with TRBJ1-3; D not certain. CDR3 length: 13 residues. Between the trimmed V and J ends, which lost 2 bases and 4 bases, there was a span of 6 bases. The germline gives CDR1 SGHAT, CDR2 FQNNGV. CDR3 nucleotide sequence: TGTGCCAGCAGCTTACCAGGCGGAAACACCATATATTTT. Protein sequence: CASSLPGGNTIYF.

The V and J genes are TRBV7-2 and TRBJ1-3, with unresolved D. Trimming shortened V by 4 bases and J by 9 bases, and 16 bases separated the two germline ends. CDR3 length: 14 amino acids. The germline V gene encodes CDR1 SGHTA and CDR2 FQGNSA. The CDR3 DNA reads TGTGCCAGCAGCTCCCGGAAGCGTTTTGCCACCATATATTTT. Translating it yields CASSSRKRFATIYF. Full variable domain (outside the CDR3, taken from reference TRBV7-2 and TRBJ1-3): GAGVSQSPSNKVTEKGKDVELRCDPISGHTALYWYRQSLGQGLEFLIYFQGNSAPDKSGLPSDRFSAERTGGSVSTLTIQRTQQEDSAVYLCASSSRKRFATIYFGEGSWLTVV.

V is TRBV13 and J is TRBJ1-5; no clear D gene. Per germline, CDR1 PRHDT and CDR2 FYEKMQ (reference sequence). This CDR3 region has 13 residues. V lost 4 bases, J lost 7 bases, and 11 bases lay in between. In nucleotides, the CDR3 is TGTGCCAGCAGCTCAGCCCGCGCGCAGCCCCAGCATTTT. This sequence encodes CASSSARAQPQHF.

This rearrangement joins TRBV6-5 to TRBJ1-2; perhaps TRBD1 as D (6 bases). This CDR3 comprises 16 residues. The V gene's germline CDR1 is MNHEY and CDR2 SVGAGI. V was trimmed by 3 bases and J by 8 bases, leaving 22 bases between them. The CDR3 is CASSYQPLTGSGGYTF. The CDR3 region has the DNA TGTGCCAGCAGTTATCAGCCCCTAACAGGGTCCGGGGGCTACACCTTC.

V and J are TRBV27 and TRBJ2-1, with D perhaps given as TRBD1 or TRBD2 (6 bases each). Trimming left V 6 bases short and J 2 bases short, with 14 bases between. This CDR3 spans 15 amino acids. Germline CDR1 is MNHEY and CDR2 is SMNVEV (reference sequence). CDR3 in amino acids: CASSPQGGPYNEQFF. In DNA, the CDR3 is TGTGCCAGCAGCCCACAAGGGGGGCCCTACAATGAGCAGTTCTTC.

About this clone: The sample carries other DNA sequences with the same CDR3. This CDR3 reads CASSFAGEQYF. The CDR3 DNA sequence: TGTGCCAGCAGTTTTGCTGGGGAGCAGTACTTC. The chain has TRBV28 and TRBJ2-7, with D unclear. Germline assignment: CDR1 MDHEN and CDR2 SYDVKM. The CDR3 totals 11 residues. V lost 3 bases and J 7 bases, leaving 7 bases between the germline ends.

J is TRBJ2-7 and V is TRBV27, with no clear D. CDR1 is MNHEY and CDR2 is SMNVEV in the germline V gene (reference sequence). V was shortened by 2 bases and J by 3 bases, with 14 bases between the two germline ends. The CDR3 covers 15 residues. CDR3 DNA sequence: TGTGCCAGCAGTTTAGGTGGGCCCCCGAACTACGAGCAGTACTTC. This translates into CASSLGGPPNYEQYF.

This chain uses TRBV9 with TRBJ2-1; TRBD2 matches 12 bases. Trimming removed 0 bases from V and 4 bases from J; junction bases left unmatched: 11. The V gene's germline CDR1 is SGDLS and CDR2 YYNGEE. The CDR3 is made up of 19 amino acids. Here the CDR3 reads CASSVARLAGVSGYNEQFF. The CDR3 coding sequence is TGTGCCAGCAGCGTAGCCAGACTAGCGGGGGTGTCGGGTTACAATGAGCAGTTCTTC.

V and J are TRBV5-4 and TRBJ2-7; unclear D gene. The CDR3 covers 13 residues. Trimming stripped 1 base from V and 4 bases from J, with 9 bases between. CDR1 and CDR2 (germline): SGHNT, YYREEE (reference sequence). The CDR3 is CASSLWSEYEQYF. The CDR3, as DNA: TGTGCCAGCAGCTTGTGGTCGGAGTACGAGCAGTACTTC. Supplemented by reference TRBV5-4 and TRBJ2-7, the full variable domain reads ETGVTQSPTHLIKTRGQQVTLRCSSQSGHNTVSWYQQALGQGPQFIFQYYREEENGRGNFPPRFSGLQFPNYSSELNVNALELDDSALYLCASSLWSEYEQYFGPGTRLTVT.

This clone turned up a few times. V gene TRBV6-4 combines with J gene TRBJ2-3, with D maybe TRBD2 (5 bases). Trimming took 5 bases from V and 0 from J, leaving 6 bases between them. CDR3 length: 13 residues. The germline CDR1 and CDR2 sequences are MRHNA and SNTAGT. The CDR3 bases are TGTGCCAGCAGTAGCGGTAGCACAGATACGCAGTATTTT. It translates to CASSSGSTDTQYF.

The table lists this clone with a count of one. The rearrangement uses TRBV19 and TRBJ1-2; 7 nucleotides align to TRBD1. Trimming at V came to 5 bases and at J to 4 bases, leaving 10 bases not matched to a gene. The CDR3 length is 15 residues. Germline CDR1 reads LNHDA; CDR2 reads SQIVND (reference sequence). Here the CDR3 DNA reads TGTGCCAGTAGTCTCGGGGACAGCCCGACCTATGGCTACACCTTC. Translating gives CASSLGDSPTYGYTF.

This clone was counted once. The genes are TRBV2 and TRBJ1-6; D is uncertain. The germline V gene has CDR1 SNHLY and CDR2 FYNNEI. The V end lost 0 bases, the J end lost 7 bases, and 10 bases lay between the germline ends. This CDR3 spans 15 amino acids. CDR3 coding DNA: TGTGCCAGCAGTGAAGCGCCCAGAACGAATTCACCCCTCCACTTT. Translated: CASSEAPRTNSPLHF. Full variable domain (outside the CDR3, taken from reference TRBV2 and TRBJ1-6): EPEVTQTPSHQVTQMGQEVILRCVPISNHLYFYWYRQILGQKVEFLVSFYNNEISEKSEIFDDQFSVERPDGSNFTLKIRSTKLEDSAMYFCASSEAPRTNSPLHFGNGTRLTVT.

CDR3 sequence reads: CASSQVRNTEAFF. In DNA form, the CDR3 reads TGTGCCAGCAGCCAAGTCAGGAACACTGAAGCTTTCTTT. The chain has TRBV4-2 and TRBJ1-1, with D unresolved. The CDR3 totals 13 residues. The V gene's germline CDR1 is LGHNA and CDR2 YNFKEQ. Trimming removed 1 base from V and 1 base from J, with 4 bases in between.

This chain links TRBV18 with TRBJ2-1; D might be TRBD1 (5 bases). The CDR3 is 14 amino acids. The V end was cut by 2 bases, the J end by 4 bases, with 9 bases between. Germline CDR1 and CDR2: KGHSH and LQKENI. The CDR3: CASSPADRYNEQFF. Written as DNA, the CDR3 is TGTGCCAGCTCACCAGCCGACAGATACAATGAGCAGTTCTTC. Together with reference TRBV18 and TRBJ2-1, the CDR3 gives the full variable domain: NAGVMQNPRHLVRRRGQEARLRCSPMKGHSHVYWYRQLPEEGLKFMVYLQKENIIDESGMPKERFSAEFPKEGPSILRIQQVVRGDSAAYFCASSPADRYNEQFFGPGTRLTVL.

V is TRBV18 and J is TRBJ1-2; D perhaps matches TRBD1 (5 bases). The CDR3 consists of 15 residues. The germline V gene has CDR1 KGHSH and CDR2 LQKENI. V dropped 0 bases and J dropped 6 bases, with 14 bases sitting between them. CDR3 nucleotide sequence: TGTGCCAGCTCACCACCGGGGCAGAAGTCGAATGGCTACACCTTC. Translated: CASSPPGQKSNGYTF. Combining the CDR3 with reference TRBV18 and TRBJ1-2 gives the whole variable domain NAGVMQNPRHLVRRRGQEARLRCSPMKGHSHVYWYRQLPEEGLKFMVYLQKENIIDESGMPKERFSAEFPKEGPSILRIQQVVRGDSAAYFCASSPPGQKSNGYTFGSGTRLTVV.

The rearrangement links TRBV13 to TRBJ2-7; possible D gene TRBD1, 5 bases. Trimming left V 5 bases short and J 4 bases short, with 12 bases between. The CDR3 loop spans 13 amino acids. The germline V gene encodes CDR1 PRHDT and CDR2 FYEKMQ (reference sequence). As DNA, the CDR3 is TGTGCCAGCAGCCAAAGTGCAGGGTACGAGCAGTACTTC. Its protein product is CASSQSAGYEQYF.